The present T cell receptor (beta chain) was sequenced within a study of T cell repertoires in cytomegalovirus infection (dated by TCRdb to 2018 to 2020). Regarding the study in general: Donor HLA type was relevant to the analysis, as public TCR beta signatures indicated carriage of CMV infection together with the matching HLA type.

This clonotype was recorded many times. Its recognized antigen is unknown. Base qualities are not recorded, but no much larger clone differs from it by a single base. What the work shows at the level of the full study, not this receptor alone: In both this cohort and an independent roughly 350-donor cohort, the cumulative frequency of public TCR beta family members distinguished carriers of CMV infection plus the relevant HLA type. The ex vivo response was dominated by HLA-C-restricted CMV-specific TCR beta clonotypes, which also provided the single most frequent clonotype in two of eight donors.

Sequencing relied on an Illumina HiSeq 1500. Using fastp at Q25 and MiXCR, TCRdb reprocessed the public reads and kept productive beta chains. CDR3 protein duplicates are merged, each entry listing the most common genes and DNA. A total of more than 75,000 distinct CDR3 sequences appear in this sample, 3.7% of them only once. Around 4.4% of the sample rests with the top ten. The CDR3 has 14 amino acids, counting the end cysteine and phenylalanine. Only CDR3 DNA remains: 42 bases, in frame from the first base. Here V drops 6 bases and J drops 5 bases, and the junction holds 8 bases not matched to any gene.

Sequences were obtained from PBMCs. The V gene is TRBV12-3 or TRBV12-4 and the J gene is TRBJ1-1, with 8 middle bases fitting TRBD1. The clonotype was recovered from a human donor in good health (CMV status not recorded). Some clones in this sample may be carry-over from other donors' samples. CDR3 protein: CASSLTGGQTEAFF. The bases are TGTGCCAGCAGCCTTACAGGGGGACAGACTGAAGCTTTCTTT.